This is a list of T cell receptor beta chains from one sample in a study of blood T cell repertoires in COVID-19. The assay was immunoSEQ multiplex PCR, and TCRdb's table has in-frame clones only and misses some. The table lists over 75,000 clones, more than 65% of them singletons. Sequencing was carried out using peripheral blood. Receptors were obtained from a woman in her 50s with acute or convalescent COVID-19. The CDR3 runs from the conserved cysteine through the conserved F or W. D genes are given only for firm matches. Not every row has a clone size; where given, it reads once, few, many or a size class.

>.|TRBV7-9|.|TRBJ2-1
TGTGCCAGCAGCTTTATGACGGGTTCCTACAATGAGCAGTTCTTC
CASSFMTGSYNEQFF
>.|TRBV5-4|.|TRBJ2-3
TGTGCCAGCAGCTTGAAACAGGTAGATACGCAGTATTTT
CASSLKQVDTQYF
>medium-sized|TRBV11-2|.|TRBJ2-7
TGTGCCAGCAGCTTCCTTTGGGGCGACGAGCAGTACTTC
CASSFLWGDEQYF
>.|TRBV6-5|TRBD1|TRBJ1-1
TGTGCCAGCAGGATCCGAGGGGGCTCGGCTGAAGCTTTCTTT
CASRIRGGSAEAFF
>.|TRBV9|TRBD2|TRBJ2-2
TGTGCCAGCAGCGGGACTAGCGGGAGTTGGGCCACCGGGGAGCTGTTTTTT
CASSGTSGSWATGELFF
>.|TRBV19|TRBD2|TRBJ2-2
TGTGCCAGTAGCCCAATAGCGGGGGTTGCCGGGGAGCTGTTTTTT
CASSPIAGVAGELFF
>.|TRBV7-9|.|TRBJ2-3
TGTGCCAGTACAAGACTACCCACAGATACGCAGTATTTT
CASTRLPTDTQYF
>.|TRBV27|.|TRBJ2-7
TGTGCCAGCAGTTGGGGGGACCGGGCCAACGAGCAGTACTTC
CASSWGDRANEQYF
>.|TRBV5-5|.|TRBJ1-1
TGTGCCAGCAGCTTGGAGTCCCAGGGTTGGACTGAAGCTTTCTTT
CASSLESQGWTEAFF
>.|TRBV11-2|TRBD1|TRBJ2-7
TGTGCCAGCAGCTACGGGACAGGGCGGTACGACGAGCAGTACTTC
CASSYGTGRYDEQYF
>.|TRBV15|TRBD1|TRBJ2-7
TGTGCCACCAGCAGAGTTGGGACAGGGATTGGCGAGCAGTACTTC
CATSRVGTGIGEQYF
>.|TRBV15|.|TRBJ1-5
TGTGCCACCAGCAGAGATCTCGGACTGGCCCATCAGCCCCAGCATTTT
CATSRDLGLAHQPQHF
>.|TRBV11-1|TRBD1|TRBJ2-7
TGTGCCAGCAGCTCCAGGGGGCGCGTAAGCTCCTACGAGCAGTACTTC
CASSSRGRVSSYEQYF
>once|TRBV5-4|.|TRBJ1-2
TGTGCCAGCAGCTTGGCTTGGGGCGACGGCTACACCTTC
CASSLAWGDGYTF
>.|TRBV13|TRBD2|TRBJ2-1
TGTGCCAGCAGCACGGGACTAGCGGGGGGGTACAATGAGCAGTTCTTC
CASSTGLAGGYNEQFF
>.|TRBV2|.|TRBJ1-1
TGTGCCAGCAGTAGCTACGGGTCTATGAACACTGAAGCTTTCTTT
CASSSYGSMNTEAFF
>.|TRBV2|.|TRBJ1-3
TGTGCCAGCGGCTACAGCGGGAACACCATATATTTT
CASGYSGNTIYF
>.|TRBV28|.|TRBJ2-5
TGTGCCAGCCTCACTTACCGGTCCGGGTACGAGACCCAGTACTTC
CASLTYRSGYETQYF
>once|TRBV10-2|.|TRBJ2-1
TGCGCCAGCAGTGGGGCCGCCTTGATTATCGGGGGAGATGAGCAGTTCTTC
CASSGAALIIGGDEQFF
>.|TRBV20-1|TRBD2|TRBJ2-7
TGCAGTGCTAGTGTAGTAGCGGGTGAGCAGTACTTC
CSASVVAGEQYF
>.|TRBV30|TRBD2|TRBJ2-1
TGTGCCTGGAGAAGGGCTAGCGGGAGTAATGAGCAGTTCTTC
CAWRRASGSNEQFF
>.|TRBV29-1|.|TRBJ2-4
TGCAGCGTCACAGCAGGACTAGCCAAAAACATTCAGTACTTC
CSVTAGLAKNIQYF
>.|TRBV9|.|TRBJ1-3
TGTGCCAGCAGCGAAGGGGGTTTGGGAAACACCATATATTTT
CASSEGGLGNTIYF
>.|TRBV5-1|TRBD1|TRBJ1-4
TGCGCCAGCAGCTTGGAAGGGTCGACAGGGAACGAAAAACTGTTTTTT
CASSLEGSTGNEKLFF
>.|TRBV19|TRBD1|TRBJ1-1
TGTGCCAGTAGTATGGGGACAGGGGTCACTGAAGCTTTCTTT
CASSMGTGVTEAFF
>.|TRBV11-2|.|TRBJ2-7
TGTGCCAGCAGCTCAATTAGCCCGACGAACGAGCAGTACTTC
CASSSISPTNEQYF
>once|TRBV28|.|TRBJ1-1
TGTGCCAGCACGAGATTGGACAAGAACACTGAAGCTTTCTTT
CASTRLDKNTEAFF
>.|TRBV5-1|TRBD1|TRBJ2-2
TGCGCCAGCAGCCCGAGGACAGGGACGAGCACCGGGGAGCTGTTTTTT
CASSPRTGTSTGELFF
>.|TRBV11-2|.|TRBJ2-6
TGTGCCAGCAGCCACTTAATAGCCGGTCGGGCCAACGTCCTGACTTTC
CASSHLIAGRANVLTF
>.|TRBV3-1/TRBV3-2|TRBD2|TRBJ2-1
TGTGCCAGCAGCCAAGATAGAGCGGGGCTCTCCTACAATGAGCAGTTCTTC
CASSQDRAGLSYNEQFF
>.|TRBV7-2|TRBD1|TRBJ1-5
TGTGCCAGCAGACGAACAGGGGGCGCGCATCAGCCCCAGCATTTT
CASRRTGGAHQPQHF
>.|TRBV27|TRBD2|TRBJ2-3
TGTGCCAGCAGTAACACTAGATCGATCGGTAGTCGGGGGGGGCACACAGATACGCAGTATTTT
CASSNTRSIGSRGGHTDTQYF
>.|TRBV4-1|.|TRBJ1-4
TGCGCCAGCAGCCGGGCGTTGGTAACTAATGAAAAACTGTTTTTT
CASSRALVTNEKLFF
>.|TRBV19|TRBD1|TRBJ2-7
TGTGCCAGTAGTACCCGGGACAGGGCCTACGAGCAGTACTTC
CASSTRDRAYEQYF
>.|TRBV5-1|TRBD1|TRBJ2-2
TGCGCCAGCAGCTTACCGGGACAGGGGTCCGGGGAGCTGTTTTTT
CASSLPGQGSGELFF
>.|TRBV2|.|TRBJ1-3
TGTGCCAGCAGAACCTTAAGATCACTGAGCTCTGGAAACACCATATATTTT
CASRTLRSLSSGNTIYF
>.|TRBV5-1|.|TRBJ1-5
TGCGCCAGCAGCTTGCTCCGGGGAAGGGATCAGCCCCAGCATTTT
CASSLLRGRDQPQHF
>once|TRBV10-3|TRBD2|TRBJ2-1
TGTGCCATCAGTGAGGCAACCCCGGGACTAGACAATGAGCAGTTCTTC
CAISEATPGLDNEQFF
>many|TRBV28|TRBD2|TRBJ2-7
TGTGCCAGCAGTTCAAAGCGGGAGGGCCCCTACGAGCAGTACTTC
CASSSKREGPYEQYF
>.|TRBV10-3|.|TRBJ1-2
TGTGCCATCAGTGAGTCGAGAGGGCCTTATGGCTACACCTTC
CAISESRGPYGYTF
>.|TRBV30|.|TRBJ2-1
TGTGCCTGGAGTCTGAGCTCCTACAATGAGCAGTTCTTC
CAWSLSSYNEQFF
>.|TRBV6-2/TRBV6-3|TRBD1|TRBJ1-6
TGTGCCAGCAGTGACCCACGGACAGGCCTTTATTCACCCCTCCACTTT
CASSDPRTGLYSPLHF
>.|TRBV2|TRBD1|TRBJ2-3
TGTGCCAGCACCGGGACAGGGCGCACAGATACGCAGTATTTT
CASTGTGRTDTQYF
>.|TRBV19|TRBD1|TRBJ2-4
TGTGCCAGCTGGGACAGGGGAAGGGACATTCAGTACTTC
CASWDRGRDIQYF
>.|TRBV12-3/TRBV12-4|.|TRBJ2-7
TGTGCCAGCAGTTCGCGGAGTAGCGAGCAGTACTTC
CASSSRSSEQYF
>.|TRBV12-3/TRBV12-4|.|TRBJ1-2
TGTGCCAGCAGCCTGTCAGGGAACTATGGCTACACCTTC
CASSLSGNYGYTF
>.|TRBV3-1/TRBV3-2|TRBD2|TRBJ2-7
TGTGCCAGCAGCCCCGGGACTAGCGGCTACGAGCAGTACTTC
CASSPGTSGYEQYF
>.|TRBV28|.|TRBJ2-3
TGTGCCAGCAGCCAAGCCCAGGGGTTAGGCACAGATACGCAGTATTTT
CASSQAQGLGTDTQYF
>.|TRBV6-2/TRBV6-3|TRBD1|TRBJ2-7
TGTGCCAGCAGTTACGACAGGGGCCTACTCTACGAGCAGTACTTC
CASSYDRGLLYEQYF
>few|TRBV3-1/TRBV3-2|.|TRBJ2-5
TGTGCCAGCAGCCCACGAGGCCACTATCAAGAGACCCAGTACTTC
CASSPRGHYQETQYF
>.|TRBV6-1|.|TRBJ2-2
TGTGCCAGCAGTGAATGGGGCGGTAACACCGGGGAGCTGTTTTTT
CASSEWGGNTGELFF
>.|TRBV11-2|.|TRBJ2-5
TGTGCCAGCAGCCCCCACAGGGAACTTCAAGAGACCCAGTACTTC
CASSPHRELQETQYF
>.|TRBV7-2|.|TRBJ2-2
TGTGCCAGCGGGGCCGCCAAACAGGGAATAAGCACCGGGGAGCTGTTTTTT
CASGAAKQGISTGELFF
>.|TRBV4-2|.|TRBJ2-2
TGTGCCAGCAGCCAAGACTGGGGCAGCTTTAGGGTTAACACCGGGGAGCTGTTTTTT
CASSQDWGSFRVNTGELFF
>.|TRBV6-2/TRBV6-3|TRBD1|TRBJ2-7
TGTGCCAGCAGTTACTCGACACAGGGGGCCTCCTACGAGCAGTACTTC
CASSYSTQGASYEQYF
>.|TRBV24-1|TRBD1|TRBJ2-1
TGTGCCACCAGTTCCGGGACAGGGAAAACCAATGAGCAGTTCTTC
CATSSGTGKTNEQFF
>.|TRBV5-1|.|TRBJ2-5
TGCGCCAGCAGCTCAAGCGGAAACCAAGAGACCCAGTACTTC
CASSSSGNQETQYF
>.|TRBV5-8|.|TRBJ1-1
TGTGCCAGCAGCTACCTAAGTGCTTTCTTT
CASSYLSAFF
>.|TRBV7-2|TRBD1|TRBJ2-3
TGTGCCAGCAGCTACCGGACAGGGCTCACTAGCACAGATACGCAGTATTTT
CASSYRTGLTSTDTQYF